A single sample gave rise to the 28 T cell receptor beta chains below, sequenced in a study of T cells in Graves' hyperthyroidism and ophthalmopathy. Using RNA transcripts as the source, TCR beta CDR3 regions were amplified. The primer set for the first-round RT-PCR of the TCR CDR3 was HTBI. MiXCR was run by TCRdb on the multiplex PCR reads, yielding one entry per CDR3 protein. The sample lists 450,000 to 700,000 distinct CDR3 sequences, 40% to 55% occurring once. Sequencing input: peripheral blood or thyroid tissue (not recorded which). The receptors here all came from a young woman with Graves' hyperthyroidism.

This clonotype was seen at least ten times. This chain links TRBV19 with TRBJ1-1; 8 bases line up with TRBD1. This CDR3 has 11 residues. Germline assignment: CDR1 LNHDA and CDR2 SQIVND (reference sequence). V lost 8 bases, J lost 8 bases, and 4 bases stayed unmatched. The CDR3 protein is CASGDRLEAFF. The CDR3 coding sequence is TGTGCCAGTGGGGACAGGCTGGAAGCTTTCTTT.

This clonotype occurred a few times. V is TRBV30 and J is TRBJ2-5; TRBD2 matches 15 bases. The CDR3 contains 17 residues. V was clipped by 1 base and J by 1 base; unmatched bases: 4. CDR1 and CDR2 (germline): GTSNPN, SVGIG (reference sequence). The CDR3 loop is CAWSGTSGRELQETQYF. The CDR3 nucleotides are TGTGCCTGGAGTGGGACTAGCGGGAGGGAACTCCAAGAGACCCAGTACTTC.

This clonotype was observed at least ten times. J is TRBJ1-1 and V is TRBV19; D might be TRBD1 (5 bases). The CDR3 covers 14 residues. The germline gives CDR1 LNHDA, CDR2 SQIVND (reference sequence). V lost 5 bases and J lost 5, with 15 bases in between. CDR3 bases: TGTGCCAGTAGTCTGCAGGGCTTGGGAACTGAAGCTTTCTTT. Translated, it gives CASSLQGLGTEAFF.

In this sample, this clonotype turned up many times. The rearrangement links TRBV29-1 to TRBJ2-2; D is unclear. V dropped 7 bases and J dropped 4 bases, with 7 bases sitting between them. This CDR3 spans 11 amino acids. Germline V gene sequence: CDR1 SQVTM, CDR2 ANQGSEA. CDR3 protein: CSGGSTGELFF. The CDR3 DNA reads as TGCAGCGGGGGATCCACCGGGGAGCTGTTTTTT.

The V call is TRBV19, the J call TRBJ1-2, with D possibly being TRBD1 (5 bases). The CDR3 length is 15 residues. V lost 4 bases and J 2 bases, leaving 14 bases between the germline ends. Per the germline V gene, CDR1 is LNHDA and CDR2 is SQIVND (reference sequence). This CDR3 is CASSTLKGRNYGYTF. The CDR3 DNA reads TGTGCCAGTAGTACCCTGAAGGGACGGAACTATGGCTACACCTTC.

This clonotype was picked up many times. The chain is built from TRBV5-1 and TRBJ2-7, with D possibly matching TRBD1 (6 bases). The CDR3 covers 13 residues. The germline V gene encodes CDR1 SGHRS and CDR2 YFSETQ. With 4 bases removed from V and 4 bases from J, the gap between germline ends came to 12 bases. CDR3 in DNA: TGCGCCAGCAGCGGATCGACAGGTTACGAGCAGTACTTC. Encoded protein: CASSGSTGYEQYF.

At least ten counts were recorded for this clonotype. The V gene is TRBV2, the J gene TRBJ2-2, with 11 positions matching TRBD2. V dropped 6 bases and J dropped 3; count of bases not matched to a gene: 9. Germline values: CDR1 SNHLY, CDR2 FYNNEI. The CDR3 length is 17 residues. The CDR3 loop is CASSRLAGGSYTGELFF. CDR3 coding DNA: TGTGCCAGCAGCAGGCTAGCGGGAGGTTCATACACCGGGGAGCTGTTTTTT.

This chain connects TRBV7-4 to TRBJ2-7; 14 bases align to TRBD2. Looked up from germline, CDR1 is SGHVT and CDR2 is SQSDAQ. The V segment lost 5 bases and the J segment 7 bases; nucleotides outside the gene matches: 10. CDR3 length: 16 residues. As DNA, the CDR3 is TGTGCCAGCAGCCTAGAGACTAGCGGGAGGGCCGTTGAGCAGTACTTC. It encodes CASSLETSGRAVEQYF.

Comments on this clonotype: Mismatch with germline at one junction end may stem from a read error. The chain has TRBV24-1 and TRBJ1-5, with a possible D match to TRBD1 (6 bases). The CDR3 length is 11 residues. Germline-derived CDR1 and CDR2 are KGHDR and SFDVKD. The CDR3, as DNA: TGTGCCACCAGTGACAGGGACAATGAGCAGTTT. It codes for CATSDRDNEQF.

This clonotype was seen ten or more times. The CDR3 bases are TGTGCCAGCAGAACGGGACAGGGGGTTTTTGGCTACACCTTC. Translation gives CASRTGQGVFGYTF. This chain uses TRBV2 with TRBJ1-2, with 11 nucleotides matching TRBD1. The germline CDR1 and CDR2 sequences are SNHLY and FYNNEI. With V trimmed by 6 bases and J by 7 bases, 7 bases remained unmatched. This CDR3 spans 14 amino acids.

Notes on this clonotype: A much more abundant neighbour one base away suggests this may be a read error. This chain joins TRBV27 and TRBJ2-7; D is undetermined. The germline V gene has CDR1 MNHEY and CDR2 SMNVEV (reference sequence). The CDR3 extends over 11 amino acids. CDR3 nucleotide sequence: TGTGCCAGCAGAACAGATTCGGAGCAGCACTTC. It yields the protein CASRTDSEQHF.

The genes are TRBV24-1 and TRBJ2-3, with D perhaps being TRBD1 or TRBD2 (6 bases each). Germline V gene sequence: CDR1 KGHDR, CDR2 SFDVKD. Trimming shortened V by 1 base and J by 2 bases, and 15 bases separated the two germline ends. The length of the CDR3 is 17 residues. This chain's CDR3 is CATSDFPRRDNTDTQYF. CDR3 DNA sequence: TGTGCCACCAGTGATTTCCCCCGGCGGGACAACACAGATACGCAGTATTTT.

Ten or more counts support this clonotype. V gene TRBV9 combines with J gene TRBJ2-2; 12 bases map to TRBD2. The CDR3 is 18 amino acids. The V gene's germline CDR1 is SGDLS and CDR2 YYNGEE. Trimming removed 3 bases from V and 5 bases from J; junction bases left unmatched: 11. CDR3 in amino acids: CASSARLAGDSRTGELFF. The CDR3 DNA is TGTGCCAGCAGCGCCCGACTAGCGGGAGATAGTAGGACCGGGGAGCTGTTTTTT.

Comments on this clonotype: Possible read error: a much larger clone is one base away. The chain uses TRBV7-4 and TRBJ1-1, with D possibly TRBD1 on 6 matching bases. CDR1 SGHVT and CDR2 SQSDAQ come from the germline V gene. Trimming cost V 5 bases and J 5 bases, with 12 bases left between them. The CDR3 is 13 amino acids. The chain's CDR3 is CASSRGQWTEAFF. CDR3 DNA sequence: TGTGCCAGCAGCCGGGGGCAGTGGACTGAAGCTTTCTTT. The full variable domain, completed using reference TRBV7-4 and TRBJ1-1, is GAGVSQSPRYKVAKRGRDVALRCDSISGHVTLYWYRQTLGQGSEVLTYSQSDAQRDKSGRPSGRFSAERPERSVSTLKIQRTEQGDSAVYLCASSRGQWTEAFFGQGTRLTVV.

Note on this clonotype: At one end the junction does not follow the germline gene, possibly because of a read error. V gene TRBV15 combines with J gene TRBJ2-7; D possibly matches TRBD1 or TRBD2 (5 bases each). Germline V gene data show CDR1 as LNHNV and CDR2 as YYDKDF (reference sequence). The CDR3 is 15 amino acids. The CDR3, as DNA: TGTGCCACCAGCAGATTGCCGGGACGCCGGGACGAGCGGTACTTC. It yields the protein CATSRLPGRRDERYF.

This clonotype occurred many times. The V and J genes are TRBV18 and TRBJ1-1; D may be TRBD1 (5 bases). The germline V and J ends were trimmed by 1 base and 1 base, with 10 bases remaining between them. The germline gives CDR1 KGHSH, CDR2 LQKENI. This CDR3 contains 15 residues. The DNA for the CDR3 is TGTGCCAGCTCACCACTTGGGGCGACGAACACTGAAGCTTTCTTT. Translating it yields CASSPLGATNTEAFF. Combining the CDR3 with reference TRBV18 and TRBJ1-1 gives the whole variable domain NAGVMQNPRHLVRRRGQEARLRCSPMKGHSHVYWYRQLPEEGLKFMVYLQKENIIDESGMPKERFSAEFPKEGPSILRIQQVVRGDSAAYFCASSPLGATNTEAFFGQGTRLTVV.

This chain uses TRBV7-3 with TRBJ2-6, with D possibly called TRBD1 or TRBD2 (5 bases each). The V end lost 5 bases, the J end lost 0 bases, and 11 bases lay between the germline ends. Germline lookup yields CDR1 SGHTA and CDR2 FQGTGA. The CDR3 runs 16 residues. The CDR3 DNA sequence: TGTGCCAGCAGCACTACCGGGACCTCTGGGGCCAACGTCCTGACTTTC. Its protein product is CASSTTGTSGANVLTF. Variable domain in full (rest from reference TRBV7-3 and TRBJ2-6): GAGVSQTPSNKVTEKGKYVELRCDPISGHTALYWYRQSLGQGPEFLIYFQGTGAADDSGLPNDRFFAVRPEGSVSTLKIQRTERGDSAVYLCASSTTGTSGANVLTFGAGSRLTVL.

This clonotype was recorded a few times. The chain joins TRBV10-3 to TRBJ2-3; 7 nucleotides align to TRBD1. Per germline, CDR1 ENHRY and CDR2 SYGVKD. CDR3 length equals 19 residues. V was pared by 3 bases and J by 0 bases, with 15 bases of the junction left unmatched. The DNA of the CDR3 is TGTGCCATCAGTGATGCAGTGTCAACAGGGGATTCTAGCACAGATACGCAGTATTTT. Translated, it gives CAISDAVSTGDSSTDTQYF.

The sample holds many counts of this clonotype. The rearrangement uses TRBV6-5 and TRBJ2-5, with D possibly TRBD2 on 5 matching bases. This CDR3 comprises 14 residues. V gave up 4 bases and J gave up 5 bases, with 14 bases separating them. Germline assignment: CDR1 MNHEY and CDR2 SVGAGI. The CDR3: CASSSRGLGETQYF. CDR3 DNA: TGTGCCAGCAGTTCCCGCGGGTTGGGCGAGACCCAGTACTTC.

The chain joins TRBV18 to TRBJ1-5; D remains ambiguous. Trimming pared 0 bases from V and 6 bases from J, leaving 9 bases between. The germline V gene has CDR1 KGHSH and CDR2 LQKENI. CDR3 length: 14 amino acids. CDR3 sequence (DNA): TGTGCCAGCTCACCACCGGGGATGGGTCAGCCCCAGCATTTT. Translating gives CASSPPGMGQPQHF.

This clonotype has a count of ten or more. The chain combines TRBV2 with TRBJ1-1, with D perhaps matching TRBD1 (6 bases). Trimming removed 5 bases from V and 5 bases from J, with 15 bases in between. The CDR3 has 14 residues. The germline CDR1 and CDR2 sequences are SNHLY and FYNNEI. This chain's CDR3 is CASSFRGGVTEAFF. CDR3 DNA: TGTGCCAGCAGTTTCCGAGGGGGGGTGACTGAAGCTTTCTTT.

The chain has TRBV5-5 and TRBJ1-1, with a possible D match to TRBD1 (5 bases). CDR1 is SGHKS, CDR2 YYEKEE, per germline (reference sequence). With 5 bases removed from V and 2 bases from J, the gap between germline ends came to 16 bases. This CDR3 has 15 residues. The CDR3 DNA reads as TGTGCCAGCAGTGACAGTGTCCCTGGAAACACTGAAGCTTTCTTT. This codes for CASSDSVPGNTEAFF.

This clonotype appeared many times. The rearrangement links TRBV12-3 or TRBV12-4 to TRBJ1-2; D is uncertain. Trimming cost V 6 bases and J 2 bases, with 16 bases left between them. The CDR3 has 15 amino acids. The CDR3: CASSQDFGSNYGYTF. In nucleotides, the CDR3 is TGTGCCAGCAGCCAGGACTTCGGATCCAACTATGGCTACACCTTC.

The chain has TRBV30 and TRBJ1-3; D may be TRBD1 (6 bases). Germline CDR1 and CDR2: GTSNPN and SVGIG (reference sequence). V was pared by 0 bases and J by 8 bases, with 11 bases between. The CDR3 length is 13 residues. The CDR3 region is CAWSVAGGYTIYF. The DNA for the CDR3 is TGTGCCTGGAGTGTGGCCGGGGGCTACACCATATATTTT. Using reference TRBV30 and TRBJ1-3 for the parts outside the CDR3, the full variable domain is SQTIHQWPATLVQPVGSPLSLECTVEGTSNPNLYWYRQAAGRGLQLLFYSVGIGQISSEVPQNLSASRPQDRQFILSSKKLLLSDSGFYLCAWSVAGGYTIYFGEGSWLTVV.

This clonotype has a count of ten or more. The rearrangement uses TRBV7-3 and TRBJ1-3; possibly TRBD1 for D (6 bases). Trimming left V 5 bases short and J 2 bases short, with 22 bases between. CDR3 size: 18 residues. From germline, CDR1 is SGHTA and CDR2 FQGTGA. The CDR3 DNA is TGTGCCAGCAGCCCAAAGGATAGCAGGGGATTAACTGGAAACACCATATATTTT. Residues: CASSPKDSRGLTGNTIYF.

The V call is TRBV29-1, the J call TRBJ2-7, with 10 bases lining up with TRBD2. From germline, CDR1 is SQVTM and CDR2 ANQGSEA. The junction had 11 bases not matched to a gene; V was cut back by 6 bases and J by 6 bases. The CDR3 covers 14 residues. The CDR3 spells CSVYLAGVGFEQYF. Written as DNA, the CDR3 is TGCAGCGTGTATCTAGCGGGAGTGGGGTTCGAGCAGTACTTC.

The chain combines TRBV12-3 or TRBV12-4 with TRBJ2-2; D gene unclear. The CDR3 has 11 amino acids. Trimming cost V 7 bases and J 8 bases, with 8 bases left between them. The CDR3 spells CASNEPGELFF. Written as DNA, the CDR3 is TGTGCCAGCAATGAACCAGGGGAGCTGTTTTTT.

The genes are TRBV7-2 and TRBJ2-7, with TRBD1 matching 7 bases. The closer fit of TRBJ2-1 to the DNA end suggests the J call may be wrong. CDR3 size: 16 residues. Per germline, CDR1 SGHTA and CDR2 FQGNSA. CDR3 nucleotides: TGTGCCAGCAGCTCACGAAGGGGGCCCTCCTACAATGAGCAGTTCTTC. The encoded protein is CASSSRRGPSYNEQFF.